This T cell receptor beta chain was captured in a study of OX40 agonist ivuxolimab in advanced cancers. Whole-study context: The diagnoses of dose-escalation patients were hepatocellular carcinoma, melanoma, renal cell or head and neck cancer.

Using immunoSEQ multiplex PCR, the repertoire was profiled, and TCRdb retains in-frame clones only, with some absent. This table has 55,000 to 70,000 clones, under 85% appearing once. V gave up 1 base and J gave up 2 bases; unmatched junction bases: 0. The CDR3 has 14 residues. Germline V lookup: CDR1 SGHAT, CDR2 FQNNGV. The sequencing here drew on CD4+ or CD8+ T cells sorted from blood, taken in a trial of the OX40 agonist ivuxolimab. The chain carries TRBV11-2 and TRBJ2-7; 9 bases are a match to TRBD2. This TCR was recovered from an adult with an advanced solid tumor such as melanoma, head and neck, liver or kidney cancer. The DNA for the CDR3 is TGTGCCAGCAGCTTAGGCGGGGGGGCCTACGAGCAGTACTTC. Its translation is CASSLGGGAYEQYF.